A selection of T cell receptor beta chains follows, all from one sample in a study of T cells in Graves' hyperthyroidism and ophthalmopathy. TCRdb called the multiplex PCR reads again in MiXCR, with one record for every CDR3 protein. Among around 340,000 distinct CDR3 sequences listed, around 23% were seen once. Sequenced: blood. These receptors originate from a woman in her 50s with Graves' hyperthyroidism. Both conserved end residues are part of each CDR3. A D gene is named only where the DNA matches it firmly. Clone size is not always given. Where it is, it says once, few, many or a class for expanded clones.

abundance | j_gene | d_gene | v_gene | CDR3nt | CDR3aa
many | TRBJ1-2 | TRBD1 | TRBV28 | TGTGCCAGCACCAAGACAGGGGGCTATGGCTACACCTTC | CASTKTGGYGYTF
. | TRBJ2-7 | . | TRBV28 | TGTGCCAGCAGTCCGCCGTGGCGGGGAAGAGGGTACGAGCAGTACTTC | CASSPPWRGRGYEQYF
. | TRBJ1-2 | . | TRBV28 | TGTGCCAGCAGTCCCCGGGACGTATATGGCTACACCTTC | CASSPRDVYGYTF
few | TRBJ2-3 | TRBD2 | TRBV19 | TGTGCCAGTAGTATCGCTAGCGGAAGGGCAGATACGCAGTATTTT | CASSIASGRADTQYF
many | TRBJ1-5 | . | TRBV27 | TGTGCCAGCTGCCTGGGGCAGTGTAGCAATCAGCCCCAGCATTTT | CASCLGQCSNQPQHF
many | TRBJ2-4 | . | TRBV9 | TGTGCCAGCAGCGTCGGGGGTGAGGCCAAAAACATTCAGTACTTC | CASSVGGEAKNIQYF
few | TRBJ2-5 | . | TRBV11-1 | TGTGCCAGCACTAACAGTCAAGAGACCCAGTACTTC | CASTNSQETQYF
many | TRBJ1-4 | . | TRBV30 | TGTGCCTGGAGTGTGGGGGGAAAACTGTTTTTT | CAWSVGGKLFF
. | TRBJ1-2 | . | TRBV29-1 | TGCAGCGCGAACGGTCCCCCTAACTATGGCTACACCTTC | CSANGPPNYGYTF
. | TRBJ1-2 | TRBD1 | TRBV28 | TGTGCCAGCAGTTTGCGGCACGACAGGGTCGGTGGCTACACCTTC | CASSLRHDRVGGYTF
few | TRBJ2-5 | TRBD1 | TRBV29-1 | TGCAGCGTTGGGAGGACAGGGGCCGGCCAGTACTTC | CSVGRTGAGQYF
many | TRBJ2-7 | . | TRBV7-9 | TGTGCCAGCAGCTTACGGGGGGCTACCTACGAGCAGTACTTC | CASSLRGATYEQYF
many | TRBJ1-1 | . | TRBV30 | TGTGCCTGGAGCCGAGGAGGCACTGAAGCTTTCTTT | CAWSRGGTEAFF
. | TRBJ2-7 | . | TRBV5-1 | TGCGCCAGCAGCTTGTCATTTAGGGGGGGTATAATGGACGAGCAGTACTTC | CASSLSFRGGIMDEQYF
many | TRBJ2-4 | . | TRBV3-1 | TGTGCCAGCAGCCAAGCCTTTAGTGGGATAGCCAAAAACATTCAGTACTTC | CASSQAFSGIAKNIQYF
many | TRBJ2-3 | . | TRBV6-1 | TGTGCCAGCAGAGTAACCGGGGAGGGCACAGATACGCAGTATTTT | CASRVTGEGTDTQYF
few | TRBJ2-5 | TRBD2 | TRBV7-9 | TGTGCCAGCAGCCCTCTCCCCAGCGGGGGAAGGGAGACCCAGTACTTC | CASSPLPSGGRETQYF
many | TRBJ2-5 | . | TRBV28 | TGTGCCAGCAGTTGGGGGGGGGGGCCGGCAGAGACCCAGTACTTC | CASSWGGGPAETQYF
many | TRBJ2-7 | . | TRBV15 | TGTGCCACCAGCAGCCCTGGGGCGGGACAGTCCTACGAGCAGTACTTC | CATSSPGAGQSYEQYF
few | TRBJ2-5 | . | TRBV5-1 | TGCGCCAGCAGCTTGGGCGGCGGAACAGATGGAGAGACCCAGTACTTC | CASSLGGGTDGETQYF
. | TRBJ2-3 | TRBD2 | TRBV7-6 | TGTGCCAGCAGCACCGGGACTAGCGGAAGCACAGATACGCAGTATTTT | CASSTGTSGSTDTQYF
. | TRBJ1-5 | . | TRBV10-3 | TGTGCCATCAGAGGGGTCCTCAATCAGCCCCAGCATTTT | CAIRGVLNQPQHF
many | TRBJ2-7 | . | TRBV10-3 | TGTGCCATCGGAGGTCGGGCAAACGATCCCTACGAGCAGTACTTC | CAIGGRANDPYEQYF
many | TRBJ2-1 | TRBD2 | TRBV7-2 | TGTGCCAGCACCGAGGCTAGCGGATCCTACAATGAGCAGTTCTTC | CASTEASGSYNEQFF
many | TRBJ2-5 | TRBD1 | TRBV18 | TGTGCCAGCTCACCATCTAAGGACAGGGCTGAGACCCAGTACTTC | CASSPSKDRAETQYF
few | TRBJ2-1 | . | TRBV30 | TGTGCCTGGTCGGAGGGCCTCTACAATGAGCAGTTCTTC | CAWSEGLYNEQFF
. | TRBJ1-5 | . | TRBV2 | TGTGCCAGCAATAGGCGGCACAATCAGCCCCAGCATTTT | CASNRRHNQPQHF
many | TRBJ1-1 | . | TRBV12-3/TRBV12-4 | TGTGCCAGCACTTTGGGTTGGGTCGGGAACACTGAAGCTTTCTTT | CASTLGWVGNTEAFF
. | TRBJ2-1 | . | TRBV25-1 | TGTGCCAGCAGTACCGGGACGATAAACTACAATGAGCAGTTCTTC | CASSTGTINYNEQFF
many | TRBJ2-7 | TRBD2 | TRBV11-2 | TGTGCCAGCAGCTTATGGACTCTAAGCGGGGGAAGTGGCTACGAGCAGTACTTC | CASSLWTLSGGSGYEQYF
. | TRBJ2-2 | . | TRBV6-5 | TGTGCCAGCAGTTCGGCAGGAGACACCGGGGAGCTGTTTTTT | CASSSAGDTGELFF
many | TRBJ1-1 | . | TRBV12-3/TRBV12-4 | TGTGCCAGCAGTTTCGCGAACCTAAAGGCTTTCTTT | CASSFANLKAFF
. | TRBJ2-1 | TRBD2 | TRBV7-3 | TGTGCCAGCAGCTATACTCCCGGGACTAGTCACCCACGGTTCTTC | CASSYTPGTSHPRFF
many | TRBJ2-1 | TRBD1 | TRBV30 | TGTGCCTGGAGTTCGACGACAGGGCTCCATGAGCAGTTCTTC | CAWSSTTGLHEQFF
. | TRBJ2-5 | . | TRBV30 | TGTGCCTGGAGTCCAGGCACGTACCAAGAGACCCAGTACTTC | CAWSPGTYQETQYF
few | TRBJ1-1 | . | TRBV7-3 | TGTGCCAGCAGCTTAATGACAGGTACTGAAGCTTTCTTT | CASSLMTGTEAFF
many | TRBJ2-7 | . | TRBV2 | TGTGCCAGCAACCTATCCTACGAGCAGTACTTC | CASNLSYEQYF
many | TRBJ1-3 | . | TRBV3-1 | TGTGCCAGCAGCCGGGGCGGTATCTCTGGAAACACCATATATTTT | CASSRGGISGNTIYF
. | TRBJ2-7 | TRBD1 | TRBV13 | TGTGCCAGCAGCTCCCTCGACAGGGTGGGAAGCTCCTACGAGCAGTACTTC | CASSSLDRVGSSYEQYF
many | TRBJ1-2 | . | TRBV13 | TGTGCCAGCAGCTCCCTCGGTCTAGACTATGGCTACACCTTC | CASSSLGLDYGYTF
few | TRBJ2-2 | . | TRBV19 | TGTGCCAGTAGTCTTAGTGCGACCGGGGAGCTGTTTTTT | CASSLSATGELFF
few | TRBJ1-1 | TRBD1 | TRBV4-2 | TGTGCCAGCAGCCACCGAAGGGGGCCGGGCACTGAAGCTTTCTTT | CASSHRRGPGTEAFF
many | TRBJ1-1 | . | TRBV6-4 | TGTGCCAGCAGTGACACGGTGAACACTGAAGCTTTCTTT | CASSDTVNTEAFF